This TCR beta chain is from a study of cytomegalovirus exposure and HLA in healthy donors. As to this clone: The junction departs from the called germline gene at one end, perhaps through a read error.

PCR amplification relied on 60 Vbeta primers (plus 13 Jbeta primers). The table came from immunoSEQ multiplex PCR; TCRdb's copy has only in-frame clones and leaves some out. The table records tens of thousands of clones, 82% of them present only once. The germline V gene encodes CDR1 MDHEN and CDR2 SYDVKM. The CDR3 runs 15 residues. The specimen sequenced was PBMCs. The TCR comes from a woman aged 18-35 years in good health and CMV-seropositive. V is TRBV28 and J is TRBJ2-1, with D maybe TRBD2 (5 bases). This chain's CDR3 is CASSLWDSSYHEQFF. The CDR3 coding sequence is TGTGCCAGCAGTTTATGGGACTCCAGCTACCATGAGCAGTTCTTC.